This T cell receptor beta chain appears in the sequencing data of a study of blood T cell repertoires in COVID-19. Study details: From T cells, B-cell-depleted T cells, or PBMCs came the material, which was cDNA or gDNA.

Germline CDR1 and CDR2: SGHNT and YYREEE (reference sequence). The CDR3 consists of 13 residues. Trimming pared 4 bases from V and 5 bases from J, leaving 12 bases between. Assay used: immunoSEQ multiplex PCR; TCRdb lists only in-frame clones, some missing. Among some 200,000 clones listed, about 80% were seen once. Sequencing was done on a sample of peripheral blood. The origin of this receptor is a human donor with acute or convalescent COVID-19. The donor label of this sample is uncertain. V is TRBV5-4 and J is TRBJ2-5; tentatively, D is TRBD1 (7 bases). The CDR3 DNA reads TGTGCCAGCAGCCAACAGGGGAGGGAGACCCAGTACTTC. This translates into CASSQQGRETQYF.